The clone carrying this TCR beta chain has only one observation. What it recognizes is unknown. The length of the CDR3 is 16 residues. Trimming removed 2 bases from V and 0 bases from J, with 11 bases in between. From germline, CDR1 is MGHRA and CDR2 YSYEKL. This sample was taken from a study of a mutant IDH1 vaccine in newly diagnosed glioma. Study context: A 62.5% male, 37.5% female split and a mean age of 40.4 years characterized treated patients. Most patients had received both radiotherapy and temozolomide, the prior options being radiotherapy, temozolomide, or both.

Time point of the sample: week 11, during vaccination. Vaccination used 300 ug of mutant IDH1 20-mer peptide per dose, with topical imiquimod. Astrocytomas found in donors were new, WHO grade 3 or 4, IDH1-mutant and ATRX-lost. The protocol was immunoSEQ multiplex PCR, while the TCRdb copy is restricted to in-frame clones and leaves out a portion. The table lists approximately 110,000 clones, about 90% of them singletons. The input for sequencing was PBMCs, taken from a glioma patient whose treatment included an IDH1 peptide vaccine. This TCR came from a woman between 50 and 59 years old with glioma. The chain carries TRBV4-1 and TRBJ1-3; D might be TRBD1 (6 bases). The CDR3 is CASSQRIGGSGNTIYF. The CDR3, as DNA: TGCGCCAGCAGCCAACGGATAGGGGGCTCTGGAAACACCATATATTTT.